One sample yielded the 2 T cell receptor beta chains listed below, sequenced in a study of T-cell reconstitution after alpha-beta-depleted transplantation in children. Unique molecular identifiers were incorporated into the prepared TCRbeta library. TCRdb reanalysed the PCR reads using MiXCR and keeps one entry per CDR3 protein. The sample consists of 250,000 to 300,000 distinct CDR3 sequences, 10% of them appearing once. Sequencing used PBMCs, obtained before TCRalphabeta/CD19-depleted stem cell transplant. The receptor set was obtained from a boy under three years old with acute myeloid leukemia, due to receive a stem cell transplant.

This clonotype was counted at least ten times. J is TRBJ2-5 and V is TRBV29-1, with 8 bases lining up with TRBD1. This CDR3 has 13 residues. J gave up 3 bases and V 5 bases, and 5 bases lay outside the gene matches. Germline CDR1 and CDR2: SQVTM and ANQGSEA. CDR3 amino acids: CSVRGTGEETQYF. CDR3 in DNA: TGCAGCGTTAGGGGGACAGGTGAAGAGACCCAGTACTTC.

This clonotype was counted many times. The CDR3 sequence: CASSYRNDATNEKLFF. The DNA for the CDR3 is TGTGCCAGCAGTTACAGGAACGATGCAACTAATGAAAAACTGTTTTTT. This rearrangement joins TRBV6-5 to TRBJ1-4; D remains unclear. The CDR3 sequence is 16 residues long. The V end lost 2 bases, the J end lost 0 bases, and 10 bases lay between the germline ends. Germline CDR1 is MNHEY and CDR2 is SVGAGI.